Sequencing of this T cell receptor (beta chain) was carried out in a study of cytomegalovirus exposure and HLA in healthy donors. The study, taken as a whole, reports: By a later analysis, the bulk of CMV-associated TCR beta chains appeared HLA-restricted.

Germline CDR1 reads SEHNR; CDR2 reads FQNEAQ (reference sequence). The CDR3 spans 14 residues. Both 60 Vbeta primers and 13 Jbeta primers went into the PCR. Some clones are missing from TCRdb's copy, which holds only in-frame ones; the method was immunoSEQ multiplex PCR. The sample records under 95,000 clones, over 60% being singletons. As concerns this clone: Antigen: not known. At one end, the junction sequence differs from germline, possibly due to a read error.

The chain joins TRBV7-9 to TRBJ1-5; TRBD1 matches at 8 bases. The sequence was obtained from a male donor in good health and CMV-seronegative. Source material: PBMCs. CDR3 sequence (DNA): TGTGCCAGCAGCTCCGGACAGGGTGGACAGCCCCAGAATTTT. Translation: CASSSGQGGQPQNF.